The rows below give T cell receptor beta chains drawn from one sample of a study of blood T cell repertoires in COVID-19. Assay used: immunoSEQ multiplex PCR; TCRdb lists only in-frame clones, some missing. The repertoire consists of fewer than 200,000 clones, with about three quarters occurring once and the leading ten covering approximately 8.6%. Sample: peripheral blood. The receptors derive from a woman aged 50 to 65 with active or convalescent COVID-19. Each CDR3 is given with its conserved first and last residue. The D gene is left open where the match is weak. The size field is filled for only some rows; it gives once, few, many or a size class.

clone size	V gene	J gene	D gene	CDR3 protein	CDR3 DNA
-	TRBV18	TRBJ2-2	-	CASSPAGGTGELFF	TGTGCCAGCTCACCAGCCGGGGGCACCGGGGAGCTGTTTTTT
-	TRBV7-3	TRBJ2-3	-	CASSITRTDTQYF	TGTGCCAGCAGCATTACTCGAACAGATACGCAGTATTTT
-	TRBV5-1	TRBJ1-4	-	CASSWRPIGRLFF	TGCGCCAGCAGCTGGAGGCCGATCGGTAGACTGTTTTTT
few	TRBV25-1	TRBJ1-1	TRBD1	CASSDPGQASEAFF	TGTGCCAGCAGCGACCCGGGACAGGCGTCTGAAGCTTTCTTT
-	TRBV5-5	TRBJ2-3	TRBD2	CASSRSGRGTDTQYF	TGTGCCAGCAGCCGGAGCGGGAGAGGCACAGATACGCAGTATTTT
-	TRBV19	TRBJ1-2	TRBD1	CASSIGTGNYGYTF	TGTGCCAGTAGTATAGGGACAGGGAACTATGGCTACACCTTC
-	TRBV30	TRBJ1-6	-	CAWSGFGVYNSPLHF	TGTGCCTGGAGTGGTTTTGGAGTCTATAATTCACCCCTCCACTTT
-	TRBV4-1	TRBJ1-5	TRBD1	CASSGDRAGQPQHF	TGCGCCAGCAGCGGGGACAGGGCCGGGCAGCCCCAGCATTTT
-	TRBV4-1	TRBJ1-5	TRBD1	CASSQTDRGGGNQPQHF	TGCGCCAGCAGCCAAACGGACAGGGGAGGAGGCAATCAGCCCCAGCATTTT
-	TRBV5-1	TRBJ2-7	TRBD2	CASSPGGSYEQYF	TGCGCCAGCAGCCCGGGGGGCTCCTACGAGCAGTACTTC
-	TRBV19	TRBJ2-6	-	CASSTGNPGANVLTF	TGTGCCAGTAGCACAGGGAACCCTGGGGCCAACGTCCTGACTTTC
once	TRBV5-5	TRBJ2-7	TRBD1	CASRTTGDTTSQYF	TGTGCCAGCAGAACTACAGGGGACACTACGTCGCAGTACTTC
-	TRBV7-6	TRBJ2-3	-	CASSSTQDSLLTQYF	TGTGCCAGCAGCTCAACTCAAGATTCCCTCCTCACGCAGTATTTT
-	TRBV7-2	TRBJ1-2	TRBD1	CASSTGQGRSNYGYTF	TGTGCCAGCAGCACCGGACAGGGACGGTCTAACTATGGCTACACCTTC
-	TRBV7-2	TRBJ1-1	-	CASSPTGPMNTEAFF	TGTGCCAGCAGCCCGACAGGACCCATGAACACTGAAGCTTTCTTT